This T cell receptor (beta chain) was recovered during a study of T cells in Graves' hyperthyroidism and ophthalmopathy. This clonotype has ten or more counts. Its antigen is not known. The junction departs from the called germline gene at one end, perhaps through a read error. Exclusion of patients followed from uncontrolled infection, other autoimmune disease, pregnancy or lactation. The authors took PBMCs from 9.5 to 10 ml fresh peripheral blood. This CDR3 spans 16 amino acids. Germline CDR1 SGHAT, CDR2 FQNNGV. From RNA transcripts, TCR beta CDR3 regions were amplified. HTBI primers were the set used in a first-round RT-PCR of the TCR CDR3. Each CDR3 protein gets one entry after TCRdb re-called the multiplex PCR reads with MiXCR. The table records 350,000 to 450,000 distinct CDR3 sequences, more than 12% of them present only once. Whole-study findings and limits: A model using 13 V-J features told ophthalmopathy apart from stable hyperthyroidism. In blood, most of the thyroid clonotypes expanded above 0.001 were also present.

The J gene is TRBJ2-1, the V gene TRBV11-2; 7 positions match TRBD2. This receptor was identified in a man aged 50 to 59 with Graves' ophthalmopathy. The sample comprised blood. This CDR3 is CASSSGGMGSYNEQLF. CDR3 in DNA: TGTGCCAGCAGCTCCGGGGGGATGGGCTCCTACAATGAGCAGCTCTTC.